The 3 T cell receptor beta chains presented below share a single source sample, sequenced in a study of post-analysis software for immune sequencing data (dated by TCRdb to about 2015). General findings and caveats noted by the study authors: Significantly higher frequencies in patients than in controls were found for roughly 5 TRBV segments, including TRBV5-6, TRBV5-1 and TRBV20-1.

Receptor amplification or capture employed PCR. Sequencing was performed on an Illumina HiSeq 2500. To reduce PCR and sequencing biases, unique molecular identifiers were built into the TCR beta cDNA libraries. Using fastp at Q25 and MiXCR, TCRdb reprocessed the public reads and kept productive beta chains. All rows with the same CDR3 protein become a single entry with the most common DNA and genes. The table for this sample lists about 500,000 distinct CDR3 sequences; 45% of them were counted only once. The ten largest clones add up to 9% to 14% of the sample. No antigen has been assigned to these receptors. Specimen: blood. The receptors originated from a girl aged 10 to 17 with multiple sclerosis.

The chain uses TRBV27 and TRBJ2-1; 9 bases match TRBD1. The CDR3 contains 15 residues. CDR1 is MNHEY and CDR2 is SMNVEV in the germline V gene (reference sequence). V lost 5 bases and J lost 7; bases outside the gene matches: 9. In DNA, the CDR3 is TGTGCCAGCAGTCCTCGACAGGGGGTATCTAATGAGCAGTTCTTC. Encoded protein: CASSPRQGVSNEQFF.

The gene calls are TRBV20-1 and TRBJ2-5; D gene uncertain. The CDR3 sequence is 12 residues long. CDR1 DFQATT and CDR2 SNEGSKA come from the germline V gene (reference sequence). V was cut by 4 bases and J by 2 bases, with 8 bases left in between. The CDR3 here is CSATGPQETQYF. The DNA for the CDR3 is TGCAGTGCTACCGGGCCACAAGAGACCCAGTACTTC.

As regards this clonotype: A much larger clone lies one base from this, so it may be a read error. This chain connects TRBV20-1 to TRBJ2-7; tentatively, D is TRBD2 (6 bases). This CDR3 is built from 13 residues. Germline loops: CDR1 DFQATT, CDR2 SNEGSKA (reference sequence). Trimming left V 3 bases short and J 3 bases short, with 12 bases between. DNA of the CDR3: TGCAGTGCTAGCGGGGGAGTGGTCTACGAGCAGTACTTC. Translating gives CSASGGVVYEQYF.